The table lists the clone carrying this TCR beta chain with a few counts. In the source study's methods: Sample TCR totals centred on a median of approximately 96,000, ranging about 20,000 to 700,000. Each CDR3 protein gets one entry after TCRdb re-called the RACE reads with MiXCR. The V and J calls, along with clone size, are taken from TCRdb and not from the paper's own processing. Of 75,000 to 90,000 distinct CDR3 sequences listed, 12% are singletons. The sample comes from a study of human T cells and chemical hapten exposure. Overall study context: TCR yields differed between samples (mainly from small differences in pooled library volume).

As for time point: patch test 1, 2 weeks after DPC sensitization. The treatment: therapeutic diphenylcyclopropenone sensitization with weekly scalp DPC. This TCR was sampled from a woman aged 55-70 years with alopecia areata. Some clones in this sample may be carry-over from other donors' samples. This sample comprised whole blood, obtained in connection with sensitization to the hapten diphenylcyclopropenone (DPC).

The CDR3 region is CASSLGSTSGEETQYF. The CDR3 nucleotides read TGTGCCAGCAGCTTAGGCTCGACTAGCGGGGAAGAGACCCAGTACTTC. The chain recombines TRBV7-9 with TRBJ2-5; 11 bases are a match to TRBD2. Per the germline V gene, CDR1 is SEHNR and CDR2 is FQNEAQ (reference sequence). This CDR3 has 16 amino acids. V was pared by 1 base and J by 3 bases, with 4 bases of the junction left unmatched.